This entry features one T cell receptor beta chain sequence. Antigen unknown. These data are taken from a study of T cell responses to AZD1222 COVID-19 vaccine. General study points: White British people made up most donors, females outnumbered males, and clonal diversity was possibly underestimated. Repertoire sampling occurred only after the peak T cell response.

Using immunoSEQ multiplex PCR, the repertoire was profiled, and TCRdb retains in-frame clones only, with some absent. The sample consists of under 130,000 clones, about 94% of them appearing once. Germline V gene sequence: CDR1 MGHDK, CDR2 SYGVNS. CDR3 size: 11 residues. V shed 8 bases and J shed 9 bases, with 11 bases lying between them. The chain links TRBV25-1 to TRBJ2-1, with a tentative D call TRBD2 (6 bases). The TCR comes from an adult in good health. This sample comprised peripheral blood, obtained on day 0 of AZD1222 vaccination. CDR3 loop: CASGGWGEQFF. The CDR3 DNA reads TGTGCCAGCGGAGGGTGGGGTGAGCAGTTCTTC. The variable domain in full, with the rest retrieved from reference TRBV25-1 and TRBJ2-1, is EADIYQTPRYLVIGTGKKITLECSQTMGHDKMYWYQQDPGMELHLIHYSYGVNSTEKGDLSSESTVSRIRTEHFPLTLESARPSHTSQYLCASGGWGEQFFGPGTRLTVL.